This T cell receptor beta chain originates from a study of early T cells in non-severe SARS-CoV-2 infection. MiXCR was run by TCRdb on the 5' RACE reads, yielding one entry per CDR3 protein. The sample records 66,000 or so distinct CDR3 sequences, less than 14% being singletons. This clonotype was counted ten times or more. This CDR3 contains 14 residues. V gave up 6 bases and J gave up 3 bases, with 15 bases separating them. Germline V gene sequence: CDR1 MNHEY, CDR2 SVGEGT. This clonotype was obtained from an adult who was a healthcare worker with PCR-confirmed SARS-CoV-2 infection or an uninfected control (not recorded which). The rearrangement uses TRBV6-2 or TRBV6-3 and TRBJ2-7; tentatively, D is TRBD1 (5 bases). The sequenced sample consisted of whole blood. This CDR3 reads CASRPGNRGYEQYF. The CDR3 nucleotides read TGTGCCAGCAGACCAGGGAATAGGGGCTACGAGCAGTACTTC.